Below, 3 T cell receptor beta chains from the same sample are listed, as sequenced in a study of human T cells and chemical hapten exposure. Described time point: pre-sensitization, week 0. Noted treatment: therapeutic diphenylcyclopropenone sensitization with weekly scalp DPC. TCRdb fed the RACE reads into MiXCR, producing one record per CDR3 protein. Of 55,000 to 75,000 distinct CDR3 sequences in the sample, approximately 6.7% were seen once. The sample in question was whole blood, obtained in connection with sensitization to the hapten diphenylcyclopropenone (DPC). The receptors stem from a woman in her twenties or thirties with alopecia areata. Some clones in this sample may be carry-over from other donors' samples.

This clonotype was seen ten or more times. The CDR3 DNA is TGTGCCAGCAGCACGCTACAGGGCCCGCGCTCTGGGGCCAACGTCCTGACTTTC. This translates into CASSTLQGPRSGANVLTF. The chain uses TRBV11-2 and TRBJ2-6; the D gene is possibly TRBD1 (6 bases). Germline V gene sequence: CDR1 SGHAT, CDR2 FQNNGV. The CDR3 is made up of 18 amino acids. Trimming stripped 5 bases from V and 0 bases from J, with 17 bases between.

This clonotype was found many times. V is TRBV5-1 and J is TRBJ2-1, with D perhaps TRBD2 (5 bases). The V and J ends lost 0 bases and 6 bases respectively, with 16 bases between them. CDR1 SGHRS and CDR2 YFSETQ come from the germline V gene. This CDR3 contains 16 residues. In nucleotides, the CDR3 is TGCGCCAGCAGCTTGGGGCCAGTCGGGGTTGGCAATGAGCAGTTCTTC. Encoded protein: CASSLGPVGVGNEQFF. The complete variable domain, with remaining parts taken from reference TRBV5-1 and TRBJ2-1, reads KAGVTQTPRYLIKTRGQQVTLSCSPISGHRSVSWYQQTPGQGLQFLFEYFSETQRNKGNFPGRFSGRQFSNSRSEMNVSTLELGDSALYLCASSLGPVGVGNEQFFGPGTRLTVL.

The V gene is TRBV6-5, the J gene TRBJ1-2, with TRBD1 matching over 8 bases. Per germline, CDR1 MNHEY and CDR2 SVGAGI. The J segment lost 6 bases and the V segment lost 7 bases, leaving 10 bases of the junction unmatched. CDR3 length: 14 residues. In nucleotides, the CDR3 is TGTGCCAGCACCCCATACAGGGGGAGCCATGGCTACACCTTC. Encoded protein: CASTPYRGSHGYTF.